The sequence of this TCR beta chain was determined in a study of beta chain features in type 1 diabetes. The study's findings and limits: Sampled from patients, naive, central memory and Treg TCRB repertoires appeared more similar than those sampled from healthy donors.

Comment on this clone: Its antigen is unidentified.

The authors reverse transcribed all of the isolated RNA, so sequencing captured expressed TCRB transcripts. The data were produced by immunoSEQ multiplex PCR, yet TCRdb's version contains in-frame clones alone and is incomplete. The sample lists about 360,000 clones; roughly 12% were seen once. This CDR3 contains 14 residues. Germline V gene lookup returns CDR1 SEHNR and CDR2 FQNEAQ (reference sequence). V was pared by 6 bases and J by 1 base, with 11 bases between. The sequencing input was naive CD4+ T cells from blood. This sequence was found in a young man in good health. The chain recombines TRBV7-9 with TRBJ2-3; a possible D gene is TRBD2 (5 bases). For the CDR3, the DNA is TGTGCCAGCAGTCCGGACTGGGGCACAGATACGCAGTATTTT. This gives the protein CASSPDWGTDTQYF.